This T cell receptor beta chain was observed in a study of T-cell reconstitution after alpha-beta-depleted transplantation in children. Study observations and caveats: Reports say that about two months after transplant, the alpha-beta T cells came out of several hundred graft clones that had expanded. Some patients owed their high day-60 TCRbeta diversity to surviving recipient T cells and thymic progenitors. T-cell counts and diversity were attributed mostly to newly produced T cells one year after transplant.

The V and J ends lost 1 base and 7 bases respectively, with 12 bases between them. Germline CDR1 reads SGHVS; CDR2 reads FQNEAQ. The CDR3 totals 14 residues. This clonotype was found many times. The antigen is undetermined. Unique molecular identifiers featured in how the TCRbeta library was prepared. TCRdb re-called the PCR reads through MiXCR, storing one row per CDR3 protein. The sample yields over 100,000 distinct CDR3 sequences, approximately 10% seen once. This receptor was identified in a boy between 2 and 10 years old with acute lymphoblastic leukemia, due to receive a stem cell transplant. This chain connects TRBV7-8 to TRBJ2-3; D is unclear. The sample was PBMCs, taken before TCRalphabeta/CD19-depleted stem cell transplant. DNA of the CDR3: TGTGCCAGCAGCTTAGGCGGTACACACCATACGCAGTATTTT. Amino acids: CASSLGGTHHTQYF.